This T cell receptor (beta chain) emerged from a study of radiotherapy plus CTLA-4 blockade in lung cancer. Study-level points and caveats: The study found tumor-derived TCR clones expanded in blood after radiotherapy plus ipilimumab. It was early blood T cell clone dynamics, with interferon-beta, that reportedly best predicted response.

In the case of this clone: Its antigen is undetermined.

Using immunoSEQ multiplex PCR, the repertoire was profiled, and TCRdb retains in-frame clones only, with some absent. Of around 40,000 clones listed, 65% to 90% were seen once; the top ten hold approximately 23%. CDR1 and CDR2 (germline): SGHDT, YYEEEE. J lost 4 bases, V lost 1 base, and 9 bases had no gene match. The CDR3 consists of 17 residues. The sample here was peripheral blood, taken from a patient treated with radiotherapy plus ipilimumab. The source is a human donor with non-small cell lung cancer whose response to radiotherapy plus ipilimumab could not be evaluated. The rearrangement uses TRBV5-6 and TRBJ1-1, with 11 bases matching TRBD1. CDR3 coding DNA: TGTGCCAGCAGCTTGAGATCCGGGACAGGGGGAGGCACTGAAGCTTTCTTT. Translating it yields CASSLRSGTGGGTEAFF.